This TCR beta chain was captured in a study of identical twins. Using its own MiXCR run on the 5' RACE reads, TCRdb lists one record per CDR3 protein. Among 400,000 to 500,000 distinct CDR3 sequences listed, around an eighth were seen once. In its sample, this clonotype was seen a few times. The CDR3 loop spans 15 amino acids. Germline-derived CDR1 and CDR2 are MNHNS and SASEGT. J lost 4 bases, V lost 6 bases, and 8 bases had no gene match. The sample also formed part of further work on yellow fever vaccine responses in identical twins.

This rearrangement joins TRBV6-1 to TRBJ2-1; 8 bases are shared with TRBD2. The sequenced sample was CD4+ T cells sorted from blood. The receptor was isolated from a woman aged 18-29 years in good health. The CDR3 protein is CASRMVGGGYNEQFF. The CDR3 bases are TGTGCCAGCAGAATGGTCGGGGGGGGTTACAATGAGCAGTTCTTC.